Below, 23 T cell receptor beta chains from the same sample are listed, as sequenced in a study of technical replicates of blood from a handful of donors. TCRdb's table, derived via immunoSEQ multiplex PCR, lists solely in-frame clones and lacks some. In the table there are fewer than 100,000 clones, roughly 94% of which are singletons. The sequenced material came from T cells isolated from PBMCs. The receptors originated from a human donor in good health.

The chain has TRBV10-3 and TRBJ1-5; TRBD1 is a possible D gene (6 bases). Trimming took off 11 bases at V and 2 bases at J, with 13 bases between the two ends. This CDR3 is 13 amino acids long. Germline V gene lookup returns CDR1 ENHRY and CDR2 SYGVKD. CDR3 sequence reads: CAVQGGGNQPQHF. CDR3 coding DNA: TGTGCCGTACAGGGAGGGGGCAATCAGCCCCAGCATTTT.

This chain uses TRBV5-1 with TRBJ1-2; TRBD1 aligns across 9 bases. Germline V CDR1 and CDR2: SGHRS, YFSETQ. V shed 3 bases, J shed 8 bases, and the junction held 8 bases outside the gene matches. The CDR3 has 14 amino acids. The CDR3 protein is CASSSTGGPSGYTF. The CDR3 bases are TGCGCCAGCAGCTCTACAGGGGGCCCTTCGGGCTACACCTTC.

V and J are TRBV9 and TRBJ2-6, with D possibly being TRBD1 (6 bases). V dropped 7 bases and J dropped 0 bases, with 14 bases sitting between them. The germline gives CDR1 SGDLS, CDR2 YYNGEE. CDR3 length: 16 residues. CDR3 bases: TGTGCCAGCGGGATCTCAGGGGTCTCTGGGGCCAACGTCCTGACTTTC. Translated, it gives CASGISGVSGANVLTF. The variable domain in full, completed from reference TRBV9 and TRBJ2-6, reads DSGVTQTPKHLITATGQRVTLRCSPRSGDLSVYWYQQSLDQGLQFLIQYYNGEERAKGNILERFSAQQFPDLHSELNLSSLELGDSALYFCASGISGVSGANVLTFGAGSRLTVL.

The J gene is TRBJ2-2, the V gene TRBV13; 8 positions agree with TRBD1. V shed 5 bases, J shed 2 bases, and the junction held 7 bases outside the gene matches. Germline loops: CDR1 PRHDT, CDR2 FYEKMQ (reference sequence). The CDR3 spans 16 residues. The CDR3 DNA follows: TGTGCCAGCAGCCCACGGACAGGGAGAAACACCGGGGAGCTGTTTTTT. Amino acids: CASSPRTGRNTGELFF.

CDR3: CAISAKETQYF. The CDR3 DNA reads TGTGCCATCAGTGCCAAAGAGACCCAGTACTTC. The chain is built from TRBV10-3 and TRBJ2-5; D is uncertain. Deletions cut 4 bases from V and 3 bases from J, with 3 bases between. CDR3 size: 11 residues. Germline CDR1 is ENHRY and CDR2 is SYGVKD.

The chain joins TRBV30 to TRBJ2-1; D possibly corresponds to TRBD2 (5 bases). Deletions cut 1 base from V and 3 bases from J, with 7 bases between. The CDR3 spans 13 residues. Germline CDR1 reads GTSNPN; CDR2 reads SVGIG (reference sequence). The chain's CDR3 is CAWSGGGYNEQFF. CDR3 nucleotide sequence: TGTGCCTGGAGTGGAGGAGGCTACAATGAGCAGTTCTTC.

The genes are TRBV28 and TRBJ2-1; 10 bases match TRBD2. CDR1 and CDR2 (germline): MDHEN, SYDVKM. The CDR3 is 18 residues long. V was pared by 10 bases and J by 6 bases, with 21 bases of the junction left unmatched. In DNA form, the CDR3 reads TGTGCCACTTTCACCTCCGTAACAAAAGCGGGAGGGCCCAATGAGCAGTTCTTC. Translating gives CATFTSVTKAGGPNEQFF. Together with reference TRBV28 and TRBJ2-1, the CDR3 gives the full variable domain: DVKVTQSSRYLVKRTGEKVFLECVQDMDHENMFWYRQDPGLGLRLIYFSYDVKMKEKGDIPEGYSVSREKKERFSLILESASTNQTSMYLCATFTSVTKAGGPNEQFFGPGTRLTVL.

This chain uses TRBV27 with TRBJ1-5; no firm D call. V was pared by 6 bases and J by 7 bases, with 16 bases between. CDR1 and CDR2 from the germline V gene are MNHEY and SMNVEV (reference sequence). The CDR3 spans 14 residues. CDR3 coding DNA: TGTGCCAGCAGACCTGTTGGGGAGGGACAGCCCCAGCATTTT. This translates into CASRPVGEGQPQHF.

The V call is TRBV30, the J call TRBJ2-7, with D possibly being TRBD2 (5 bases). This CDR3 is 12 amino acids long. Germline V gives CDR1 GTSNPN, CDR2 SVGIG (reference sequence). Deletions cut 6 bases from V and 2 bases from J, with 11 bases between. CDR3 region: CACSGVAYEQYF. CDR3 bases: TGTGCCTGTTCCGGGGTAGCCTACGAGCAGTACTTC.

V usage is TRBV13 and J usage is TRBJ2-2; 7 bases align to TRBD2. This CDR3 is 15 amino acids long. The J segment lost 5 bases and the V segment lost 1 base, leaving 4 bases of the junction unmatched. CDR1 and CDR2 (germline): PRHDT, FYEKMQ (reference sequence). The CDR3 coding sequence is TGTGCCAGCAGCTTAGTGCGGGAGCCTACCGGGGAGCTGTTTTTT. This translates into CASSLVREPTGELFF.

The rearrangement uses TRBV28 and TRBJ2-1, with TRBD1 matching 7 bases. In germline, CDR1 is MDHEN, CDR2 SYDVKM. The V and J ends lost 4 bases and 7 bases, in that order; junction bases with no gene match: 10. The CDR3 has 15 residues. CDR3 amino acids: CASSSTLTGLNEQFF. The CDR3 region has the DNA TGTGCCAGCAGTTCGACCCTGACAGGGTTAAATGAGCAGTTCTTC.

The CDR3: CASSLSGQGADGYTF. CDR3 DNA sequence: TGTGCCAGCAGCCTAAGCGGGCAGGGGGCGGATGGCTACACCTTC. The chain is built from TRBV14 and TRBJ1-2; 8 positions agree with TRBD1. After removal of 4 bases from V and 6 bases from J, the junction contained 10 bases not matched to a gene. Germline values: CDR1 SGHDN, CDR2 FVKESK. This CDR3 has 15 residues.

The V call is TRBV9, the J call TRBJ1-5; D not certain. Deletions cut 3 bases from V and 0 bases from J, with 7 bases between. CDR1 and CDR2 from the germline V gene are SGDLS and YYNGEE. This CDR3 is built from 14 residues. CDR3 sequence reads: CASSGGNSNQPQHF. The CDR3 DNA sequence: TGTGCCAGCAGCGGAGGGAATAGCAATCAGCCCCAGCATTTT.

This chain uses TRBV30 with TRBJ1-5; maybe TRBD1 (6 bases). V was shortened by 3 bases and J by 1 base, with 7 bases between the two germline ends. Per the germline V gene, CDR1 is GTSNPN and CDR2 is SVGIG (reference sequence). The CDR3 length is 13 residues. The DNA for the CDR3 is TGTGCCTGGAGGGGGGCGAGCAATCAGCCCCAGCATTTT. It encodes CAWRGASNQPQHF.

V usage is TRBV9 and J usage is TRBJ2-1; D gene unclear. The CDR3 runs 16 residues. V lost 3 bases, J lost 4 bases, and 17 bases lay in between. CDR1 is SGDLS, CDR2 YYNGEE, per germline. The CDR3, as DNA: TGTGCCAGCAGCGCGCCGCAAGCCCATGCGTACAATGAGCAGTTCTTC. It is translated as CASSAPQAHAYNEQFF.

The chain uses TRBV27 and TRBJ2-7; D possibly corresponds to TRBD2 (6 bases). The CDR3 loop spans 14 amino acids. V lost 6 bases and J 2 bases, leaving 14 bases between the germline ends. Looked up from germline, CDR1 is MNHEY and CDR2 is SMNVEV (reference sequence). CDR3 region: CASSPGLITYEQYF. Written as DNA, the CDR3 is TGTGCCAGCAGCCCGGGACTCATCACCTACGAGCAGTACTTC.

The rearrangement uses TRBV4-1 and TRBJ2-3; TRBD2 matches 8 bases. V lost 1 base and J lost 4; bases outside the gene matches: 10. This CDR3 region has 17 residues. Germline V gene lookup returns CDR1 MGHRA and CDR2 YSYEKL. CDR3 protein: CASSQGLAGLIADTQYF. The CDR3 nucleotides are TGCGCCAGCAGCCAAGGGTTAGCGGGGCTAATCGCAGATACGCAGTATTTT.

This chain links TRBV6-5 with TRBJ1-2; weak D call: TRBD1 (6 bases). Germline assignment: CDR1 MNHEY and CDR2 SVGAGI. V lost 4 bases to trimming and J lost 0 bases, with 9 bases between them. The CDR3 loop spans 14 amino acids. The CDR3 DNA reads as TGTGCCAGCAGTTCCTACAGGGCTAACTATGGCTACACCTTC. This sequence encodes CASSSYRANYGYTF.

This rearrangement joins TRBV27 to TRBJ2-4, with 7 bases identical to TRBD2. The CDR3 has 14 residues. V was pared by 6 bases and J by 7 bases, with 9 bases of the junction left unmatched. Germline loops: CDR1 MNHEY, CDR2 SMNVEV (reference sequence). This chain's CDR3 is CASRRGGSRNIQYF. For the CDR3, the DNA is TGTGCCAGCAGAAGGGGCGGGAGCAGGAACATTCAGTACTTC.

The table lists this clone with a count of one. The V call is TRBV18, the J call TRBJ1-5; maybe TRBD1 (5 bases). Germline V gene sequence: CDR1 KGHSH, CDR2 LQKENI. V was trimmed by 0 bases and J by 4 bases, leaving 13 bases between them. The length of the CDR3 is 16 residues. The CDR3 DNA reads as TGTGCCAGCTCACCACCTTGGGGGGGAAGGAATCAGCCCCAGCATTTT. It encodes CASSPPWGGRNQPQHF.

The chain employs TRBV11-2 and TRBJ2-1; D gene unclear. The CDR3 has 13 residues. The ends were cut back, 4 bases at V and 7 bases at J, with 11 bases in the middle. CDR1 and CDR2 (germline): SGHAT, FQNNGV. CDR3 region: CASSSSRQNEQFF. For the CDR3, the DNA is TGTGCCAGCAGCTCCTCTCGACAAAATGAGCAGTTCTTC.

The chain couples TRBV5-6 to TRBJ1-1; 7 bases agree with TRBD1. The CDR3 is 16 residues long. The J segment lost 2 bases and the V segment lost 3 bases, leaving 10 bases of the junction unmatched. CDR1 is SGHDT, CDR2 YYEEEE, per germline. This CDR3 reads CASSWTPTGINTEAFF. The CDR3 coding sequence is TGTGCCAGCAGCTGGACCCCGACAGGGATTAACACTGAAGCTTTCTTT.

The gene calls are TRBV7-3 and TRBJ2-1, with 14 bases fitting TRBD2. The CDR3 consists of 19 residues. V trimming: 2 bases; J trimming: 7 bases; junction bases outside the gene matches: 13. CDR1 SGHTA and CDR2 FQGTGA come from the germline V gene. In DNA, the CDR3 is TGTGCCAGCAGCTTAGAGGGACTAGCGGGAGAGAACAATTTAAATGAGCAGTTCTTC. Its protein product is CASSLEGLAGENNLNEQFF.